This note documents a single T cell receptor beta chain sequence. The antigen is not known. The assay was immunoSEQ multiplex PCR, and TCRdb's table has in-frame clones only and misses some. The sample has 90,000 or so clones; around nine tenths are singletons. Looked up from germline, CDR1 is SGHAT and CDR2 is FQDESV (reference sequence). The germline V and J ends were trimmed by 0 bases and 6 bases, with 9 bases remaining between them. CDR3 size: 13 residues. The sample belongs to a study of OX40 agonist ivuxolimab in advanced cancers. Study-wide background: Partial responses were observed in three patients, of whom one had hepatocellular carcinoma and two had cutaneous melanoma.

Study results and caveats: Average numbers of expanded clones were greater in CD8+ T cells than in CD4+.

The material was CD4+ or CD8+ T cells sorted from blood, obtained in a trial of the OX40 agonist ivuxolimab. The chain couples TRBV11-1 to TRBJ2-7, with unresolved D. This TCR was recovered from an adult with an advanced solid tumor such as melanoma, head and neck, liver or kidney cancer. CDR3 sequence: CASSLAGTGEQYF. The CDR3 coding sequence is TGTGCCAGCAGCTTAGCGGGAACGGGCGAGCAGTACTTC.